These T cell receptor beta chains were read from a single sample in a study of T cell changes during pregnancy in multiple sclerosis. Sequencing used immunoSEQ multiplex PCR; TCRdb keeps in-frame clones, though not all of them. The sample lists about 49,000 clones, just under 95% occurring once. Here the sequenced sample was CD8+ T cells from peripheral blood mononuclear cells, taken in the first trimester of pregnancy. The receptors come from a female donor with multiple sclerosis, enrolled in a pregnancy study. CDR3s include the opening cysteine and the closing phenylalanine or tryptophan. Each record gives: J gene, clone size, V gene, D gene, CDR3 protein, CDR3 DNA. A D gene is named only where the DNA matches it firmly. Clone sizes are given selectively: once, few, many, or a class where the clone is expanded.

J: TRBJ2-7
size: -
V: TRBV27
D: TRBD1
CDR3: CASRGTDSYEQYF
DNA: TGTGCCAGCAGGGGGACAGATTCCTACGAGCAGTACTTC

J: TRBJ1-5
size: -
V: TRBV27
D: -
CDR3: CASSSGSNQPQHF
DNA: TGTGCCAGCAGTTCAGGGAGCAATCAGCCCCAGCATTTT

J: TRBJ2-7
size: -
V: TRBV6-1
D: TRBD2
CDR3: CASSEVPDLSGIYEQYF
DNA: TGTGCCAGCAGTGAAGTCCCGGACTTGAGCGGGATCTACGAGCAGTACTTC

J: TRBJ2-7
size: -
V: TRBV7-8
D: TRBD2
CDR3: CASSFGSGRIYEQYF
DNA: TGTGCCAGCAGCTTTGGTTCCGGGAGGATCTACGAGCAGTACTTC

J: TRBJ2-3
size: once
V: TRBV9
D: -
CDR3: CASSVGERFTDTQYF
DNA: TGTGCCAGCAGCGTAGGGGAGCGGTTCACAGATACGCAGTATTTT

J: TRBJ2-7
size: -
V: TRBV7-6
D: -
CDR3: CASSPSGGAYEQYF
DNA: TGTGCCAGCAGCCCTTCCGGAGGGGCCTACGAGCAGTACTTC

J: TRBJ2-1
size: -
V: TRBV25-1
D: TRBD2
CDR3: CASSPSGSYNEQFF
DNA: TGTGCCAGCAGTCCTAGCGGGAGTTACAATGAGCAGTTCTTC

J: TRBJ2-1
size: -
V: TRBV7-6
D: TRBD1
CDR3: CASSFSQGASDEQFF
DNA: TGTGCCAGCAGCTTTTCACAGGGGGCGTCGGATGAGCAGTTCTTC

J: TRBJ1-2
size: -
V: TRBV28
D: -
CDR3: CASTPARRGGVYGYTF
DNA: TGTGCCAGCACCCCTGCCCGGAGGGGTGGCGTCTATGGCTACACCTTC

J: TRBJ1-1
size: -
V: TRBV7-2
D: -
CDR3: CASSLTDTHTEAFF
DNA: TGTGCCAGCAGCTTAACAGACACACACACTGAAGCTTTCTTT

J: TRBJ2-7
size: -
V: TRBV20-1
D: TRBD2
CDR3: CSVGGGGEISF
DNA: TGCAGTGTAGGCGGGGGTGGGGAAATTAGCTTC

J: TRBJ2-7
size: few
V: TRBV27
D: -
CDR3: CASSLGGESHEQYF
DNA: TGTGCCAGCAGTTTAGGAGGGGAATCCCACGAGCAGTACTTC

J: TRBJ2-1
size: -
V: TRBV4-3
D: TRBD2
CDR3: CASSQDPGLIYNEQFF
DNA: TGCGCCAGCAGCCAAGACCCGGGACTAATCTACAATGAGCAGTTCTTC

J: TRBJ1-1
size: -
V: TRBV19
D: -
CDR3: CASRTGTGGYTEAFF
DNA: TGTGCCAGTAGGACCGGGACTGGAGGGTACACTGAAGCTTTCTTT

J: TRBJ2-5
size: -
V: TRBV2
D: TRBD1
CDR3: CASSRTGGPKETQYF
DNA: TGTGCCAGCAGCCGGACAGGGGGCCCGAAAGAGACCCAGTACTTC

J: TRBJ2-7
size: -
V: TRBV27
D: TRBD2
CDR3: CASTPSGRAHEQYF
DNA: TGTGCCAGCACCCCTAGCGGGAGGGCCCACGAGCAGTACTTC

J: TRBJ2-7
size: -
V: TRBV30
D: -
CDR3: CAWSLGGSGEQYF
DNA: TGTGCCTGGAGCCTGGGGGGTTCAGGCGAGCAGTACTTC

J: TRBJ2-7
size: -
V: TRBV7-8
D: TRBD2
CDR3: CASSLTPYLTSASSYEQYF
DNA: TGTGCCAGCAGCTTAACCCCGTACCTAACTAGCGCGAGCTCCTACGAGCAGTACTTC

J: TRBJ2-2
size: -
V: TRBV21-1
D: -
CDR3: CASVGLATNTGELFF
DNA: TGTGCCAGCGTCGGACTAGCCACGAACACCGGGGAGCTGTTTTTT

J: TRBJ1-2
size: -
V: TRBV7-8
D: TRBD1
CDR3: CASSLGPGQLTNPYGYTF
DNA: TGTGCCAGCAGCTTGGGACCGGGACAGCTAACTAACCCGTATGGCTACACCTTC

J: TRBJ1-1
size: -
V: TRBV4-3
D: TRBD1
CDR3: CASSITGGNTEAFF
DNA: TGCGCCAGCAGTATTACAGGGGGGAACACTGAAGCTTTCTTT

J: TRBJ2-1
size: -
V: TRBV7-8
D: TRBD2
CDR3: CASSQSPGRAFNEQFF
DNA: TGTGCCAGCAGTCAGTCCCCCGGGAGGGCTTTCAATGAGCAGTTCTTC

J: TRBJ2-7
size: -
V: TRBV29-1
D: TRBD1
CDR3: CSVEQTGQSSYEQYF
DNA: TGCAGCGTTGAACAGACAGGGCAGAGCTCCTACGAGCAGTACTTC

J: TRBJ1-1
size: -
V: TRBV1
D: -
CDR3: CTSSQAQGSFKIEAFF
DNA: TGCACCAGCAGCCAAGCCCAGGGGAGTTTTAAGATTGAAGCTTTCTTT

J: TRBJ1-5
size: -
V: TRBV2
D: -
CDR3: CASSDRGAPHQPQHF
DNA: TGTGCCAGCAGTGATCGGGGGGCGCCCCATCAGCCCCAGCATTTT

J: TRBJ2-1
size: -
V: TRBV28
D: -
CDR3: CASMGLFNEQFF
DNA: TGTGCCAGCATGGGGCTTTTCAATGAGCAGTTCTTC